What follows is one T cell receptor beta chain and its context. Its antigen is still unknown. The sample is drawn from a study of T cell repertoires in cytomegalovirus infection. This CDR3 is 12 amino acids long. Germline CDR1 is SNHLY and CDR2 is FYNNEI. V lost 10 bases and J 2 bases, leaving 12 bases between the germline ends. Findings and caveats of the study: HLA-C-restricted CMV clonotypes gave the most frequent clonotype in two of eight donors.

MiXCR was run by TCRdb on the reads, yielding one entry per CDR3 protein. The table has approximately 260,000 distinct CDR3 sequences, over 15% seen once. This sequence joins TRBV2 and TRBJ2-7; perhaps TRBD1 as D (6 bases). This clonotype was obtained from a human donor in good health (CMV status not recorded). Some clones in this sample may be carry-over from other donors' samples. The specimen was CD8+ T cells from PBMCs. The CDR3 coding sequence is TGTGCCACCCGGTCAGGGGCCTACGAGCAGTACTTC. This sequence encodes CATRSGAYEQYF.